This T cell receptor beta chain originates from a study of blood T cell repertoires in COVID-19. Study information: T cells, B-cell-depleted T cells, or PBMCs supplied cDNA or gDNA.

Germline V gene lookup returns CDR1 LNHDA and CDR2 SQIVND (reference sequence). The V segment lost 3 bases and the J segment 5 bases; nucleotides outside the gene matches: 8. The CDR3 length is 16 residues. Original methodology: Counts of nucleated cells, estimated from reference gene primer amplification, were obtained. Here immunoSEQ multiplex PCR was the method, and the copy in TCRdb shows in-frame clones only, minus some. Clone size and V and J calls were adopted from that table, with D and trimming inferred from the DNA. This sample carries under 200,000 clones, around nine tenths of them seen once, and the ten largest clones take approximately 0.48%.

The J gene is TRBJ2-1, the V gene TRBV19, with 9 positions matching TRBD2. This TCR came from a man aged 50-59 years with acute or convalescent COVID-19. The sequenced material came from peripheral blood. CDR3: CASSMGWREGNNEQFF. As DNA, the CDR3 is TGTGCCAGTAGTATGGGGTGGCGGGAGGGCAACAATGAGCAGTTCTTC.